What follows is one T cell receptor (beta chain) and its context. Libraries were prepared by immunoSEQ multiplex PCR; TCRdb keeps only in-frame clonotypes and omits some of them. This table holds around 310,000 clones, under 90% found once. The sample originates from a study of blood T cell repertoires in COVID-19. This CDR3 has 14 amino acids. Trimming pared 0 bases from V and 7 bases from J, leaving 12 bases between. CDR1 is ENHRY and CDR2 is SYGVKD in the germline V gene. The receptor was derived from a woman aged 25 to 39 who had recovered from COVID-19. The chain is built from TRBV10-3 and TRBJ1-1; tentative D call: TRBD1 (5 bases). The specimen sequenced was PBMCs or T cells enriched from blood (not recorded which). The CDR3 here is CAISESSAGDEAFF. CDR3 nucleotides: TGTGCCATCAGTGAGTCTTCCGCGGGGGATGAAGCTTTCTTT.